A selection of T cell receptor beta chains follows, all from one sample in a study of T cell responses to AZD1222 COVID-19 vaccine. This table comes from immunoSEQ multiplex PCR, and its TCRdb copy is limited to in-frame clones, with some not included. The data hold 84,000 or so clones, with approximately 86% observed a single time. Source: peripheral blood, taken on day 0 of AZD1222 vaccination. All receptors come from an adult in good health. Both conserved end residues are trimmed from each CDR3. D genes are given only for firm matches.

D gene: .; J gene: TRBJ2-7; V gene: TRBV28; CDR3 protein: ASSSRLEQY
D gene: TRBD1; J gene: TRBJ2-7; V gene: TRBV11-2; CDR3 protein: ASSLGGTGPYEQY
D gene: TRBD1; J gene: TRBJ2-7; V gene: TRBV9; CDR3 protein: ASSDRDRAYEQY
D gene: .; J gene: TRBJ1-3; V gene: TRBV4-3; CDR3 protein: ASSQIGSSGNTIY
D gene: TRBD1; J gene: TRBJ1-4; V gene: TRBV7-2; CDR3 protein: ASSLNRGNEKLF
D gene: .; J gene: TRBJ1-2; V gene: TRBV4-1; CDR3 protein: ASSQEVGQIYGYT
D gene: TRBD2; J gene: TRBJ2-7; V gene: TRBV19; CDR3 protein: ASSSGGYEQY
D gene: .; J gene: TRBJ2-7; V gene: TRBV6-2/TRBV6-3; CDR3 protein: ASSLRRDTYEQY
D gene: TRBD1; J gene: TRBJ1-1; V gene: TRBV12-3/TRBV12-4; CDR3 protein: ASRRTGGNEAF
D gene: .; J gene: TRBJ1-1; V gene: TRBV19; CDR3 protein: ASSSSGDTEAF
D gene: .; J gene: TRBJ1-1; V gene: TRBV5-1; CDR3 protein: ASSLAPLGTEAF
D gene: TRBD2; J gene: TRBJ2-1; V gene: TRBV7-3; CDR3 protein: ASSPTGGSYNEQF
D gene: .; J gene: TRBJ2-4; V gene: TRBV7-9; CDR3 protein: ASSPGGLGGSIQY
D gene: .; J gene: TRBJ1-1; V gene: TRBV30; CDR3 protein: AWKVVTEGTEAF
D gene: .; J gene: TRBJ1-5; V gene: TRBV29-1; CDR3 protein: SAAHLNQPQH
D gene: TRBD2; J gene: TRBJ2-1; V gene: TRBV3-1/TRBV3-2; CDR3 protein: ASSLTSGLNEQF
D gene: .; J gene: TRBJ2-5; V gene: TRBV7-9; CDR3 protein: ASSQPRGTQY
D gene: .; J gene: TRBJ1-2; V gene: TRBV19; CDR3 protein: ASRLQGIPYGYT
D gene: TRBD2; J gene: TRBJ2-3; V gene: TRBV5-1; CDR3 protein: ASSLGVAGGGTDTQY
D gene: TRBD1; J gene: TRBJ1-1; V gene: TRBV4-3; CDR3 protein: ASSQDWDRGMNTEAF
D gene: .; J gene: TRBJ2-6; V gene: TRBV9; CDR3 protein: ASSPKWGEIPSGANVLT
D gene: .; J gene: TRBJ1-2; V gene: TRBV5-1; CDR3 protein: ASSPTVGGGYT
D gene: TRBD1; J gene: TRBJ2-6; V gene: TRBV29-1; CDR3 protein: SAGQGSGANVLT
D gene: TRBD1; J gene: TRBJ1-2; V gene: TRBV5-1; CDR3 protein: ASSYLQGANYGYT
D gene: .; J gene: TRBJ2-6; V gene: TRBV10-2; CDR3 protein: ASGQLNGGANVLT
D gene: .; J gene: TRBJ2-6; V gene: TRBV19; CDR3 protein: ASSGTPGANVLT
D gene: .; J gene: TRBJ2-7; V gene: TRBV6-5; CDR3 protein: ASTNRGGSYEQY
D gene: TRBD2; J gene: TRBJ2-7; V gene: TRBV7-9; CDR3 protein: ASSLRTSGRFSPTYEQY
D gene: TRBD1; J gene: TRBJ1-1; V gene: TRBV7-3; CDR3 protein: ASSPGGQANTEAF
D gene: .; J gene: TRBJ2-5; V gene: TRBV7-3; CDR3 protein: ASSLKETQY
D gene: TRBD1; J gene: TRBJ2-7; V gene: TRBV19; CDR3 protein: ASSLGQETSYEQY
D gene: TRBD2; J gene: TRBJ2-7; V gene: TRBV3-1/TRBV3-2; CDR3 protein: ASSQVLAGVGEQY
D gene: TRBD1; J gene: TRBJ1-1; V gene: TRBV5-1; CDR3 protein: ASTQQGAWTEAF
D gene: TRBD1; J gene: TRBJ2-7; V gene: TRBV19; CDR3 protein: ASSPGTGGLYEQY
D gene: .; J gene: TRBJ1-6; V gene: TRBV30; CDR3 protein: AWSPDLQSSPLH
D gene: .; J gene: TRBJ2-7; V gene: TRBV28; CDR3 protein: ASSLGYEQY
D gene: .; J gene: TRBJ2-5; V gene: TRBV11-3; CDR3 protein: ASSSPRGAGETQY
D gene: .; J gene: TRBJ2-2; V gene: TRBV7-9; CDR3 protein: ASSHLQLNTGELF
D gene: TRBD2; J gene: TRBJ2-7; V gene: TRBV6-5; CDR3 protein: ASSIAGLLYEQY
D gene: TRBD1; J gene: TRBJ2-7; V gene: TRBV5-1; CDR3 protein: ASSLAPGGQGVNEQY
D gene: .; J gene: TRBJ2-3; V gene: TRBV12-5; CDR3 protein: ASGGAFTDTQY